One TCR beta chain is described in this entry. In terms of age and location, participants ranged from roughly 18 to 95 years and lived in about two dozen US areas. Donors were grouped by their self-reported clinical history. Data came from immunoSEQ multiplex PCR; TCRdb stores just in-frame clones and leaves some out. Of some 220,000 clones listed, about nine tenths were seen once; the top ten hold about 4%. The data were obtained in a study of blood T cell repertoires in COVID-19. Study as a whole: The United States, Italy and Spain provided the acute and convalescent COVID-19 samples.

Germline lookup yields CDR1 SGHNT and CDR2 YENEEA. Trimming pared 5 bases from V and 6 bases from J, leaving 22 bases between. The length of the CDR3 is 17 residues. V and J are TRBV11-3 and TRBJ2-2; D gene uncertain. The receptor comes from a woman in her thirties or forties with acute COVID-19. The sequencing input was PBMCs or T cells enriched from blood (not recorded which). The CDR3 DNA reads TGTGCCAGCAGCGCACATGACTGGATAGTAACGGCCGGGGAGCTGTTTTTT. Its protein product is CASSAHDWIVTAGELFF. Using reference TRBV11-3 and TRBJ2-2 for the parts outside the CDR3, the full variable domain is EAGVVQSPRYKIIEKKQPVAFWCNPISGHNTLYWYLQNLGQGPELLIRYENEEAVDDSQLPKDRFSAERLKGVDSTLKIQPAELGDSAVYLCASSAHDWIVTAGELFFGEGSRLTVL.